This T cell receptor (beta chain) was recovered during a study of T cell changes during pregnancy in multiple sclerosis. Trimming removed 5 bases at V and 0 bases at J, with 6 bases between. This CDR3 is built from 13 residues. Germline values: CDR1 MDHEN, CDR2 SYDVKM. Libraries were prepared by immunoSEQ multiplex PCR; TCRdb keeps only in-frame clonotypes and omits some of them. The repertoire holds roughly 77,000 clones, with approximately 92% as singletons. This specimen consisted of peripheral blood, obtained in the second trimester of pregnancy. The gene calls are TRBV28 and TRBJ2-3; D remains ambiguous. This clonotype was obtained from a female donor with multiple sclerosis, enrolled in a pregnancy study. The CDR3 loop reads CASSPVSTDTQYF. The DNA for the CDR3 is TGTGCCAGCAGTCCCGTTAGCACAGATACGCAGTATTTT.